These T cell receptor beta chains were read from a single sample in a study of Ad26.COV2.S vaccination and SARS-CoV-2 variants. Clones were read by immunoSEQ multiplex PCR, and TCRdb kept only the in-frame ones, dropping some. The profile covers about 430,000 clones, with about 93% appearing a single time and 10% to 15% taken by the ten largest. The sequenced sample was peripheral blood, obtained in a trial of Ad26.COV2.S vaccine versus placebo. Receptor source: a person aged 18 to 65 who received the Ad26.COV2.S COVID-19 vaccine or a placebo. Both conserved end residues are part of each CDR3. The order of the fields is V gene, CDR3 length, clone size, J gene, CDR3 protein. Some rows have no size entry. The others give once, few or many, or a class for an expanded clone.

TRBV4-1,14,NA,TRBJ2-1,CASSQEGRHNEQFF
TRBV29-1,13,NA,TRBJ2-1,CSVSYWGLNEQFF
TRBV12-3/TRBV12-4,11,NA,TRBJ2-7,CASSSNYEQYF
TRBV6-5,14,NA,TRBJ1-2,CASSYLGQGAGYTF
TRBV9,15,NA,TRBJ1-6,CASSVGSEWETPLHF
TRBV28,14,once,TRBJ1-2,CASLGQGIVYGYTF
TRBV14,16,once,TRBJ2-4,CASSQSLGLAKNIQYF
TRBV18,18,NA,TRBJ2-7,CASSPTDSAVGHPYEQYF
TRBV29-1,15,NA,TRBJ1-3,CSVEDRQGPGNTIYF
TRBV27,14,NA,TRBJ1-4,CASSLAGGYEKLFF
TRBV11-2,17,NA,TRBJ1-1,CASSPQGTGGFVTEAFF
TRBV6-4,14,NA,TRBJ2-7,CASSDPTGTYEQYF
TRBV4-3,17,NA,TRBJ1-5,CASSQVVGLYSNQPQHF
TRBV29-1,13,NA,TRBJ1-1,CSVEVLRNTEAFF
TRBV3-1/TRBV3-2,14,NA,TRBJ2-5,CASTDANYQETQYF
TRBV28,13,NA,TRBJ1-2,CASSLAGTYGYTF
TRBV6-6,13,many,TRBJ1-1,CASSPRGGTEAFF
TRBV28,14,NA,TRBJ2-7,CASKPGTISYEQYF
TRBV18,15,NA,TRBJ2-2,CASSPDRGNTGELFF